Listed here are 24 T cell receptor beta chains from one sample, sequenced in a study of CXCR3-negative and CXCR3-positive naive CD8 T cells. Carrying UMI labels, the TRB cDNA libraries were prepared through 5' RACE. TCRdb processed the 5' RACE reads again and assigns one entry to each CDR3 protein, with no DNA. Its table records 55,000 to 70,000 distinct CDR3 sequences. The sample was memory CD8+ T cells from blood. These TCRs come from a human donor in good health. Some clones in this sample may be carry-over from other donors' samples.

This chain joins TRBV12-3 or TRBV12-4 and TRBJ2-1; lacking DNA, the TRBD1 call made by TCRdb goes unchecked. This CDR3 has 18 residues. CDR3 sequence: CASSLVFRGQGVYNEQFF.

The chain links TRBV28 to TRBJ2-7; no DNA is available, so the TRBD2 call from TCRdb remains unchecked. The CDR3 loop spans 14 amino acids. The germline CDR1 and CDR2 sequences are MDHEN and SYDVKM. This chain's CDR3 is CASRPTARNYEQYF.

J is TRBJ2-7 and V is TRBV29-1; TCRdb's D gene call, TRBD1, goes unchecked for lack of DNA. Germline V CDR1 and CDR2: SQVTM, ANQGSEA. This CDR3 contains 13 residues. This CDR3 is CSVEGGVMSEQYF.

This chain connects TRBV20-1 to TRBJ2-7; absent DNA, TCRdb's TRBD2 call cannot be checked. The CDR3 sequence is 15 residues long. The V gene's germline CDR1 is DFQATT and CDR2 SNEGSKA (reference sequence). CDR3 loop: CSAPSESSGAYEQYF.

The genes are TRBV29-1 and TRBJ1-2; without DNA, the TCRdb call of TRBD1 cannot be checked. The CDR3 loop spans 13 amino acids. Germline CDR1 is SQVTM and CDR2 is ANQGSEA. The CDR3: CSVEVDSDYGYTF.

The chain links TRBV7-9 to TRBJ1-2; TCRdb returns TRBD1, unconfirmable since there is no DNA. CDR3 length: 17 amino acids. CDR1 SEHNR and CDR2 FQNEAQ come from the germline V gene (reference sequence). CDR3 sequence: CASSSLPGTGGNYGYTF. Filled out from reference TRBV7-9 and TRBJ1-2, the complete variable domain reads DTGVSQNPRHKITKRGQNVTFRCDPISEHNRLYWYRQTLGQGPEFLTYFQNEAQLEKSRLLSDRFSAERPKGSFSTLEIQRTEQGDSAMYLCASSSLPGTGGNYGYTFGSGTRLTVV.

The chain links TRBV6-4 to TRBJ1-1; TCRdb proposes TRBD1, but this gene call is untestable without DNA. CDR3 length: 15 residues. Germline V gene data show CDR1 as MRHNA and CDR2 as SNTAGT. CDR3 in amino acids: CASSETGTGGTEAFF.

The gene calls are TRBV4-3 and TRBJ1-1; as DNA is missing, the TRBD1 call by TCRdb cannot be tested. This CDR3 region has 16 residues. Germline V gene sequence: CDR1 LGHNA, CDR2 YSLEER. The CDR3 protein is CASSQDRTGENTEAFF.

The V gene is TRBV6-4, the J gene TRBJ2-3; TCRdb's D call, TRBD1, is unchecked because there is no DNA. This CDR3 is 15 amino acids long. Germline CDR1 MRHNA, CDR2 SNTAGT. The CDR3 protein is CASSAGQGASDTQYF.

The chain has TRBV7-9 and TRBJ1-1; TCRdb calls TRBD1, which cannot be checked without DNA. CDR1 and CDR2 from the germline V gene are SEHNR and FQNEAQ (reference sequence). The CDR3 contains 13 residues. This CDR3 reads CASRPAPEIGAFF.

The J gene is TRBJ1-1, the V gene TRBV27. The CDR3 is 13 residues long. Germline lookup yields CDR1 MNHEY and CDR2 SMNVEV (reference sequence). The CDR3 protein is CASSLGGKAEAFF.

This chain connects TRBV28 to TRBJ2-5. The CDR3 is 15 residues long. Germline V gives CDR1 MDHEN, CDR2 SYDVKM. The CDR3 sequence: CASSLDRGVRETQYF.

J is TRBJ2-7 and V is TRBV20-1; the D gene TCRdb calls, TRBD2, cannot be checked with no DNA. Germline CDR1 reads DFQATT; CDR2 reads SNEGSKA (reference sequence). The CDR3 has 14 residues. The CDR3 sequence: CSAPTKSRPHEQYF.

The rearrangement uses TRBV12-3 or TRBV12-4 and TRBJ1-2. The length of the CDR3 is 14 residues. CDR3 protein: CASTLLAGIYGYTF.

The chain couples TRBV20-1 to TRBJ1-1. CDR3 length equals 15 residues. Germline V gives CDR1 DFQATT, CDR2 SNEGSKA (reference sequence). The CDR3 here is CSARDLKGPLAEAFF.

V and J are TRBV5-5 and TRBJ1-1. In germline, CDR1 is SGHKS, CDR2 YYEKEE (reference sequence). This CDR3 contains 13 residues. This chain's CDR3 is CASSLVGSSEAFF.

The chain couples TRBV12-3 or TRBV12-4 to TRBJ2-1. This CDR3 comprises 12 residues. CDR3 loop: CASSLSGDEQFF.

V and J are TRBV7-9 and TRBJ2-7. The CDR3 extends over 13 amino acids. CDR1 is SEHNR, CDR2 FQNEAQ, per germline (reference sequence). The CDR3 region is CASSLAGSYEQYF.

The chain joins TRBV27 to TRBJ1-2; the D call from TCRdb, TRBD1, cannot be confirmed without DNA. CDR3 length: 16 residues. Germline CDR1 MNHEY, CDR2 SMNVEV (reference sequence). This CDR3 is CASSLSAGTGGFGYTF.

The rearrangement links TRBV4-1 to TRBJ2-1; TCRdb outputs TRBD2, but without DNA this stays unchecked. Germline lookup yields CDR1 MGHRA and CDR2 YSYEKL. CDR3 length: 15 residues. Here the CDR3 reads CASSPSGGTYNEQFF.

This chain uses TRBV28 with TRBJ2-3; TCRdb indicates TRBD1, and absent DNA this call remains unverified. The V gene's germline CDR1 is MDHEN and CDR2 SYDVKM. The CDR3 runs 15 residues. This CDR3 reads CASSSGTGETDTQYF.

The chain employs TRBV11-2 and TRBJ2-2. From germline, CDR1 is SGHAT and CDR2 FQNNGV. CDR3 length: 14 residues. The CDR3 loop reads CASSFGQNTGELFF.

The chain is built from TRBV15 and TRBJ2-2; as DNA is missing, the TRBD1 call by TCRdb cannot be tested. The CDR3 runs 13 residues. Per the germline V gene, CDR1 is LNHNV and CDR2 is YYDKDF (reference sequence). CDR3 protein: CATSSTGTGELFF.

The chain combines TRBV12-3 or TRBV12-4 with TRBJ1-6; the D call from TCRdb, TRBD1, cannot be confirmed without DNA. The CDR3 loop spans 16 amino acids. CDR3 loop: CASRSDRTQGNSPLHF.